Given below is one T cell receptor (beta chain) in context. Its target is unknown. These data come from a study of cytomegalovirus exposure and HLA in healthy donors. The PCR had 60 Vbeta and 13 Jbeta primers. TCRdb keeps only in-frame clones here, not all; method: immunoSEQ multiplex PCR. The sample comprises about 140,000 clones, 70% of which are singletons, and approximately 2.3% rests with the top ten. General study points: A later analysis showed that HLA-associated TCR beta chains had undergone more clonal expansion than equally common others. For cytomegalovirus status, the classifier reportedly gave diagnoses with high specificity and sensitivity.

V lost 2 bases and J 4 bases, leaving 13 bases between the germline ends. Germline assignment: CDR1 SGHRS and CDR2 YFSETQ. The CDR3 is made up of 15 amino acids. The donors (healthy individuals) were bone marrow donors. The chain recombines TRBV5-1 with TRBJ2-1, with D tentatively TRBD2 (6 bases). The receptor's source is a woman aged 55-70 years in good health and CMV-seropositive. Sample: PBMCs. CDR3 sequence (DNA): TGCGCCAGCAGCTTAACGGGGGAAGAGTACAATGAGCAGTTCTTC. Translation gives CASSLTGEEYNEQFF.